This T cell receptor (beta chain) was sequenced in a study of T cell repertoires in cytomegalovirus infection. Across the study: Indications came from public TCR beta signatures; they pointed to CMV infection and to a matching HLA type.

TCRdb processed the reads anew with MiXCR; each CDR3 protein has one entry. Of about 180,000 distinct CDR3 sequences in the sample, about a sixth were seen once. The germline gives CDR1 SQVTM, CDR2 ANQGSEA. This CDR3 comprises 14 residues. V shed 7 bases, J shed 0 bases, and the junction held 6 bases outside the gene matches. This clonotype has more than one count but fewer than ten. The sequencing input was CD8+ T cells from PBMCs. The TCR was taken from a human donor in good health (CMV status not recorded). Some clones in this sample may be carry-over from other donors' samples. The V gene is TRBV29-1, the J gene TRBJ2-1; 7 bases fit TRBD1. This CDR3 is CSGGGMSSYNEQFF. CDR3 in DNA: TGCAGCGGAGGGGGCATGAGCTCCTACAATGAGCAGTTCTTC.